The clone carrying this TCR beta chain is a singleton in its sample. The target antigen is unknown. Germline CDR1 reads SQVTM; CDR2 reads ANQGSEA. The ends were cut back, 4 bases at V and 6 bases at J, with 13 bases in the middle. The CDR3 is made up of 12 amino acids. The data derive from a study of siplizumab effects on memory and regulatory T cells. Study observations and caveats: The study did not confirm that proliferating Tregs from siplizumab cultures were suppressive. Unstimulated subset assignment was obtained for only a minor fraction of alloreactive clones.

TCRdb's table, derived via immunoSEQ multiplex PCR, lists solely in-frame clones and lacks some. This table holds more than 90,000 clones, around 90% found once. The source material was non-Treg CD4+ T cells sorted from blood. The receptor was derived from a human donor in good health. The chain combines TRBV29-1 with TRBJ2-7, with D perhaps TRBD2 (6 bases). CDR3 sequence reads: CSVANSGGEQYF. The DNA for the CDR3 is TGCAGCGTTGCAAATTCCGGGGGCGAGCAGTACTTC.